This TCR beta chain was identified in a study of identifying expanded T cells in peripheral blood. During the collection period, no donor immune events like infections were recorded. With regard to this clone: The antigen is unknown.

This table comes from immunoSEQ multiplex PCR, and its TCRdb copy is limited to in-frame clones, with some not included. Here the sample spans around 56,000 clones, about four fifths being singletons. Study-level points and caveats: Across healthy donors, higher total template counts meant significantly greater approximately two-week count variance. Technical replicates showed roughly 1.2 changed clones; approximately 2 weeks about 16; four weeks 19.

Germline CDR1 and CDR2: SQVTM and ANQGSEA. The CDR3 is 17 residues long. V was cut by 4 bases and J by 2 bases, with 22 bases left in between. The sequence came from a person aged 18 to 75 in good health. What was sequenced was blood. The rearrangement links TRBV29-1 to TRBJ2-3; D is perhaps TRBD2 (6 bases). The CDR3 DNA reads TGCAGCGTTGTTGGCGGGACCACCACAACCTTCACAGATACGCAGTATTTT. Translated, it gives CSVVGGTTTTFTDTQYF.